The clone carrying this T cell receptor (beta chain) was counted between two and nine times. This CDR3 region has 12 residues. V was clipped by 4 bases and J by 11 bases; unmatched bases: 6. From germline, CDR1 is SGHDT and CDR2 YYEEEE. These data originate in a study of beta chain features in type 1 diabetes. The study reverse transcribed the entire isolated RNA, so it sequenced expressed TCRB transcripts. Here immunoSEQ multiplex PCR was the method, and the copy in TCRdb shows in-frame clones only, minus some. The sample records roughly 230,000 clones, over 7.5% being singletons. The chain combines TRBV5-6 with TRBJ1-1; TRBD1 aligns across 9 bases. Sequenced material: naive CD4+ T cells from blood. This TCR was recovered from a woman under 30 in good health. CDR3 loop: CASSAGTGMAFF. DNA of the CDR3: TGTGCCAGCAGCGCCGGGACAGGGATGGCTTTCTTT.